There are a few counts of the clone carrying this TCR beta chain. What it binds is not known. A second PCR, run for roughly 6 to 11 cycles, used a sample-barcoded 5' primer plus a J-beta primer mix. A minimum of 2.5 million CDR3-containing paired-end reads was obtained for each sample. TCRdb passed the 5' RACE reads through MiXCR, listing each CDR3 protein once. Among 850,000 to 1,000,000 distinct CDR3 sequences, 48% were seen once, and the ten largest hold around 15%. This record belongs to a study of blood T cells in healthy people across ages. Regarding the study as a whole: Samples with more naive T cells showed higher observed beta diversity.

Staff drew approximately 9.7 milliliters of peripheral blood from each donor. Per germline, CDR1 SGHDT and CDR2 YYEEEE. There are 16 residues in the CDR3. V lost 4 bases to trimming and J lost 5 bases; unmatched junction nucleotides: 14. The receptor comes from a man in his thirties or forties in good health. The sequenced material came from blood. The J gene is TRBJ1-1, the V gene TRBV5-6; 7 positions agree with TRBD1. The CDR3 nucleotides are TGTGCCAGCAGCATAAGAGACAGGGCTTTATGGACTGAAGCTTTCTTT. Translation: CASSIRDRALWTEAFF. Variable domain in full (rest from reference TRBV5-6 and TRBJ1-1): DAGVTQSPTHLIKTRGQQVTLRCSPKSGHDTVSWYQQALGQGPQFIFQYYEEEERQRGNFPDRFSGHQFPNYSSELNVNALLLGDSALYLCASSIRDRALWTEAFFGQGTRLTVV.